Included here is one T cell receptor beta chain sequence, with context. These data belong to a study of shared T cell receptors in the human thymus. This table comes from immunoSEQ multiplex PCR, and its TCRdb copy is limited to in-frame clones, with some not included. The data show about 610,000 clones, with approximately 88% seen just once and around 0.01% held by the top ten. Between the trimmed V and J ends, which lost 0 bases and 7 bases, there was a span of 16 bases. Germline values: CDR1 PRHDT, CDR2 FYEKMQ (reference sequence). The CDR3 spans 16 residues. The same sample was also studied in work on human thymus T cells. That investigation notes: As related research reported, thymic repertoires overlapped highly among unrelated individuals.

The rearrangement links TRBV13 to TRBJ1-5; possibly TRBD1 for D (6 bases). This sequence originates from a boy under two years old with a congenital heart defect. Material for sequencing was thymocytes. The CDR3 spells CASSLGRTGPGQPQHF. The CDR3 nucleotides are TGTGCCAGCAGCTTAGGCCGCACAGGGCCAGGCCAGCCCCAGCATTTT.